This TCR beta chain was identified during a study of T cells after yellow fever vaccination. The V gene's germline CDR1 is MNHEY and CDR2 SVGAGI. Trimming took 4 bases from V and 3 from J, leaving 10 bases between them. This CDR3 contains 15 residues. TCRdb redid the calling of the 5' RACE reads with MiXCR, one entry per CDR3 protein. The data hold fewer than 400,000 distinct CDR3 sequences, with roughly 10% observed a single time. There are many counts of this clonotype. Sample: CD4+ T cells sorted from PBMCs, taken 45 days after the yellow fever booster vaccination. The TCR comes from a man between 18 and 29 years old who received the YFV17D yellow fever vaccine. The chain is built from TRBV6-5 and TRBJ2-6; D not resolved. DNA of the CDR3: TGTGCCAGCAGTTCCAGCCCTAATGGGGCCAACGTCCTGACTTTC. Its protein is CASSSSPNGANVLTF.